This TCR beta chain was captured by sequencing in a study of CD4 and CD8 cells across lung adenocarcinoma regions. Samples came from patients with localized non-small cell lung adenocarcinoma. In TCRdb, the PCR reads were re-called with MiXCR into one record per CDR3 protein. The top ten clones hold less than 20% of a sample with 3,000 to 4,500 distinct CDR3 sequences, about 67% of them seen once. Germline CDR1 reads MNHNS; CDR2 reads SASEGT. Unmatched junction bases numbered 8, after V lost 6 bases and J lost 3 bases. The CDR3 runs to 15 residues. The sample taken for sequencing was CD4+ T cells from the margin of a lung tumor. This receptor was identified in a male donor with lung adenocarcinoma. The CD4 and CD8 labels of this study may be unreliable. The chain carries TRBV6-1 and TRBJ2-1; TRBD1 matches at 7 bases. CDR3 in DNA: TGTGCCAGCAGGACAGGGCATAAGGGCTACAATGAGCAGTTCTTC. This codes for CASRTGHKGYNEQFF.